This T cell receptor (beta chain) comes out of a study of CD8+ T cells in alopecia areata. The CDR3 loop spans 14 amino acids. Germline-derived CDR1 and CDR2 are SQVTM and ANQGSEA. V was shortened by 6 bases and J by 3 bases, with 14 bases between the two germline ends. Treatment of the sample: oral pan-JAK inhibitor, 5-10 mg twice daily. Reverse transcribed after extraction, RNA yielded cDNA as the sequencing template. Sequenced by immunoSEQ multiplex PCR; TCRdb stores in-frame clones only, minus some. The table lists 150,000 to 200,000 clones, more than 50% of them singletons. The sample in question was CD4+ T cells sorted from blood, obtained at week 24, from a patient treated with tofacitinib. The sequence was obtained from a human donor with alopecia areata. The chain couples TRBV29-1 to TRBJ2-2; D not resolved. The CDR3: CSVTTPGYTGELFF. The CDR3 DNA reads TGCAGCGTGACGACTCCTGGATACACCGGGGAGCTGTTTTTT.